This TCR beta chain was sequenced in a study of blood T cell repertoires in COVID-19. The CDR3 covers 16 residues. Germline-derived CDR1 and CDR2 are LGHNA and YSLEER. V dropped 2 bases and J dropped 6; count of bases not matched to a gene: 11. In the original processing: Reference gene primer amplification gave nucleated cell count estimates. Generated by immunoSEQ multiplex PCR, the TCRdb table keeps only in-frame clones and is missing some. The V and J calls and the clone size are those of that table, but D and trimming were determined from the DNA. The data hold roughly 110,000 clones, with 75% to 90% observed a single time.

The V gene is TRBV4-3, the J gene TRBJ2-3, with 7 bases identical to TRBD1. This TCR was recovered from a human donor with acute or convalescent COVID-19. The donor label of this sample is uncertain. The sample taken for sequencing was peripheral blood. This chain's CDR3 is CASSQNVPTGLDTQYF. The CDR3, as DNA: TGCGCCAGCAGCCAAAATGTCCCGACAGGGCTGGATACGCAGTATTTT.